What follows are 5 T cell receptor beta chains derived from one specimen sequenced in a study of T cell repertoires in cytomegalovirus infection. These TCRs are of unknown antigen specificity. TCRdb used MiXCR to reprocess the reads, holding one entry per CDR3 protein. The table shows tens of thousands of distinct CDR3 sequences, with about 18% occurring only once. The specimen comprised CD8+ T cells from cultured PBMCs, sampled from culture after CMV antigen stimulation. All receptors come from a human donor in good health (CMV status not recorded). Some clones in this sample may be carry-over from other donors' samples.

This clonotype turned up a few times. The rearrangement uses TRBV19 and TRBJ1-5; unclear D gene. The CDR3 has 16 residues. The germline gives CDR1 LNHDA, CDR2 SQIVND (reference sequence). V dropped 4 bases and J dropped 4 bases, with 17 bases sitting between them. The DNA of the CDR3 is TGTGCCAGTAGTACTCCAACAGAGCTGTCGAATCAGCCCCAGCATTTT. Encoded protein: CASSTPTELSNQPQHF.

This clonotype has at least ten counts. J is TRBJ2-1 and V is TRBV7-2; the match to TRBD2 covers 10 bases. The ends lost 2 bases at V and 3 bases at J; junction bases unmatched: 7. Per the germline V gene, CDR1 is SGHTA and CDR2 is FQGNSA. This CDR3 is built from 17 residues. CDR3 loop: CASSLSRAGGIYNEQFF. CDR3 coding DNA: TGTGCCAGCAGCTTATCACGAGCGGGAGGGATCTACAATGAGCAGTTCTTC.

The chain is built from TRBV7-9 and TRBJ2-1, with 7 bases identical to TRBD1. The J segment lost 5 bases and the V segment lost 7 bases, leaving 14 bases of the junction unmatched. The CDR3 is made up of 16 amino acids. Germline V lookup: CDR1 SEHNR, CDR2 FQNEAQ (reference sequence). CDR3 region: CASNSRDRPYDNEQFF. DNA for the CDR3: TGTGCCAGCAACAGCCGGGACAGACCTTACGACAATGAGCAGTTCTTC.

This chain connects TRBV12-3 or TRBV12-4 to TRBJ1-2, with unresolved D. The CDR3 consists of 14 residues. Trimming cost V 5 bases and J 4 bases, with 14 bases left between them. This CDR3 is CASSIAVASYGYTF. The CDR3 DNA reads TGTGCCAGCAGTATCGCGGTGGCCAGCTATGGCTACACCTTC.

This clonotype was counted between two and nine times. The CDR3 loop reads CASSSRDGVGAYEQYF. The CDR3 DNA is TGTGCCAGCAGCTCCCGGGATGGGGTAGGGGCCTACGAGCAGTACTTC. V is TRBV7-8 and J is TRBJ2-7; D is possibly TRBD1 or TRBD2 (5 bases each). The CDR3 runs to 16 residues. The germline V gene has CDR1 SGHVS and CDR2 FQNEAQ. V lost 4 bases, J lost 2 bases, and 18 bases lay in between. The full variable domain, its missing parts supplied by reference TRBV7-8 and TRBJ2-7, is GAGVSQSPRYKVAKRGQDVALRCDPISGHVSLFWYQQALGQGPEFLTYFQNEAQLDKSGLPSDRFFAERPEGSVSTLKIQRTQQEDSAVYLCASSSRDGVGAYEQYFGPGTRLTVT.